This entry lists 32 T cell receptor beta chains sequenced from one sample in a study of OX40 agonist ivuxolimab in advanced cancers. Receptor amplification or capture employed the immunoSEQ multiplex PCR assay. What TCRdb holds here is the immuneACCESS table cut down to in-frame rearrangements. Part of the clones is not present; checked against another copy, under half of the missing clones reflect an unresolved V gene, and the others are unexplained. Across this sample there are approximately 13,000 clones, with over 60% seen only once. The top ten clonotypes cover roughly a third of the sample. The starting material was CD4+ or CD8+ T cells sorted from blood, obtained in a trial of the OX40 agonist ivuxolimab. Source of these receptors: an adult with an advanced solid tumor such as melanoma, head and neck, liver or kidney cancer.

This clone has just a few counts. The V gene is TRBV15, the J gene TRBJ2-4; tentative D call: TRBD2 (6 bases). CDR3 length equals 14 residues. Germline-derived CDR1 and CDR2 are LNHNV and YYDKDF (reference sequence). Trimming removed 0 bases at V and 6 bases at J, with 9 bases between. CDR3 DNA sequence: TGTGCCACCAGCAGAGATCGGGGGTTAAACATTCAGTACTTC. This sequence encodes CATSRDRGLNIQYF.

The chain has TRBV27 and TRBJ2-7, with 7 bases that match TRBD1. The ends lost 5 bases at V and 5 bases at J; junction bases unmatched: 9. The CDR3 consists of 14 residues. Per the germline V gene, CDR1 is MNHEY and CDR2 is SMNVEV (reference sequence). CDR3 sequence (DNA): TGTGCCAGCAGTACCGTAGACAGGGTCGACGAGCAGTACTTC. Its protein is CASSTVDRVDEQYF.

The chain links TRBV5-1 to TRBJ2-1; maybe TRBD2 (6 bases). Germline lookup yields CDR1 SGHRS and CDR2 YFSETQ. The CDR3 consists of 13 residues. Between the trimmed V and J ends, which lost 2 bases and 6 bases, there was a span of 9 bases. The DNA of the CDR3 is TGCGCCAGCAGCTTACACGGGAGCAATGAGCAGTTCTTC. It encodes CASSLHGSNEQFF.

This chain links TRBV28 with TRBJ2-2, with unresolved D. The germline V gene has CDR1 MDHEN and CDR2 SYDVKM. The V and J ends lost 6 bases and 2 bases respectively, with 10 bases between them. This CDR3 comprises 14 residues. CDR3 loop: CASSLDRNTGELFF. For the CDR3, the DNA is TGTGCCAGCAGCCTGGACCGAAACACCGGGGAGCTGTTTTTT.

The chain couples TRBV30 to TRBJ1-1, with D maybe TRBD1 (5 bases). Germline values: CDR1 GTSNPN, CDR2 SVGIG (reference sequence). This CDR3 is 14 amino acids long. V shed 3 bases and J shed 6 bases, with 17 bases lying between them. The CDR3 DNA sequence: TGTGCCTGGAGCGCCATCACAGCGGGGGCTGAAGCTTTCTTT. It specifies CAWSAITAGAEAFF.

V gene TRBV11-2 combines with J gene TRBJ2-7; the D is unclear. Trimming removed 5 bases from V and 2 bases from J, with 19 bases in between. This CDR3 has 16 residues. Per the germline V gene, CDR1 is SGHAT and CDR2 is FQNNGV. The CDR3 spells CASSPNSIQLAYEQYF. CDR3 DNA sequence: TGTGCCAGCAGCCCGAACTCTATCCAACTGGCCTACGAGCAGTACTTC.

The chain employs TRBV11-1 and TRBJ2-7, with 9 bases aligning to TRBD1. The CDR3 runs 14 residues. CDR1 SGHAT and CDR2 FQDESV come from the germline V gene (reference sequence). J was trimmed by 4 bases and V by 5 bases; bases with no gene match: 6. In DNA, the CDR3 is TGTGCCAGCAGCCTACAGGGGGCGCGGTACGAGCAGTACTTC. Translating it yields CASSLQGARYEQYF.

This clone was seen a handful of times. The rearrangement links TRBV5-4 to TRBJ2-6; D not resolved. CDR1 and CDR2 (germline): SGHNT, YYREEE (reference sequence). This CDR3 is 16 amino acids long. Between the trimmed V and J ends, which lost 3 bases and 0 bases, there was a span of 10 bases. CDR3 loop: CASSSGRNSGANVLTF. The CDR3 bases are TGTGCCAGCAGCTCAGGACGGAACTCTGGGGCCAACGTCCTGACTTTC.

The V gene is TRBV5-1, the J gene TRBJ2-7, with 10 bases that match TRBD1. Germline CDR1 reads SGHRS; CDR2 reads YFSETQ. V shed 2 bases, J shed 7 bases, and the junction held 15 bases outside the gene matches. CDR3 size: 17 residues. CDR3 bases: TGCGCCAGCAGCTTATCGGGTCCGGGACAGGGGATGGGGGAGCAGTACTTC. Amino acid sequence: CASSLSGPGQGMGEQYF.

To note about this clone: The same CDR3 arises from other DNA sequences in this sample as well. This chain uses TRBV29-1 with TRBJ2-1; no clear D. The CDR3 is made up of 12 amino acids. CDR1 is SQVTM, CDR2 ANQGSEA, per germline. V was pared by 3 bases and J by 4 bases, with 7 bases between. CDR3 in DNA: TGCAGCGTTGAGGCCCGGTACAATGAGCAGTTCTTC. It is translated as CSVEARYNEQFF.

The chain uses TRBV8-2 and TRBJ2-6; the table's D gene call, TRBD1, was not cross checked with the DNA. TRBV8-2 is tagged as a pseudogene. The CDR3 extends over 13 amino acids. The CDR3 bases are TGTGGCATAACACAAAGTCGGGCCAACGTCCTGACTTTC. It translates to CGITQSRANVLTF.

The chain links TRBV11-2 to TRBJ2-3; maybe TRBD2 (6 bases). V was pared by 3 bases and J by 2 bases, with 12 bases between. The V gene's germline CDR1 is SGHAT and CDR2 FQNNGV. This CDR3 contains 15 residues. CDR3 region: CASSLGGSTTDTQYF. CDR3 sequence (DNA): TGTGCCAGCAGCTTGGGGGGATCTACCACAGATACGCAGTATTTT.

V gene TRBV12-5 combines with J gene TRBJ2-7; D is perhaps TRBD1 or TRBD2 (5 bases each). This CDR3 region has 14 residues. With 6 bases removed from V and 7 bases from J, the gap between germline ends came to 19 bases. Germline CDR1 is LGHNT and CDR2 is FRNRAP. The CDR3 bases are TGTGCTAGTGGATCCGGGACGGCTATGAGGGAGCAGTACTTC. Protein sequence: CASGSGTAMREQYF. Full variable domain (missing parts from reference TRBV12-5 and TRBJ2-7): DARVTQTPRHKVTEMGQEVTMRCQPILGHNTVFWYRQTMMQGLELLAYFRNRAPLDDSGMPKDRFSAEMPDATLATLKIQPSEPRDSAVYFCASGSGTAMREQYFGPGTRLTVT.

V usage is TRBV9 and J usage is TRBJ1-3; the D is unclear. Germline lookup yields CDR1 SGDLS and CDR2 YYNGEE. This CDR3 comprises 15 residues. Trimming left V 4 bases short and J 3 bases short, with 14 bases between. This chain's CDR3 is CASSPTMTGGNTIYF. Here the CDR3 DNA reads TGTGCCAGCAGCCCCACAATGACTGGTGGAAACACCATATATTTT.

The genes are TRBV7-9 and TRBJ2-7; no reliable D call. The CDR3 length is 13 residues. Germline lookup yields CDR1 SEHNR and CDR2 FQNEAQ (reference sequence). V dropped 5 bases and J dropped 3 bases, with 11 bases sitting between them. CDR3 sequence (DNA): TGTGCCAGCAGCATAGACTTAAACTACGAGCAGTACTTC. Amino acids: CASSIDLNYEQYF.

The chain couples TRBV2 to TRBJ2-1, with TRBD2 identical over 12 bases. There are 13 residues in the CDR3. J was trimmed by 9 bases and V by 5 bases; bases with no gene match: 2. Germline-derived CDR1 and CDR2 are SNHLY and FYNNEI. CDR3 protein: CASSRTSGIEQFF. CDR3 bases: TGTGCCAGCAGTCGGACTAGCGGGATTGAGCAGTTCTTC.

CDR3 in DNA: TGCAGCGTCGTAGGGGGCACTGAGCAGTTCTTC. Its translation is CSVVGGTEQFF. The V call is TRBV29-1, the J call TRBJ2-1; 7 bases fit TRBD1. J lost 9 bases, V lost 6 bases, and 5 bases had no gene match. Germline-derived CDR1 and CDR2 are SQVTM and ANQGSEA. The length of the CDR3 is 11 residues.

The chain couples TRBV19 to TRBJ2-5, with 7 nucleotides matching TRBD1. Germline CDR1 and CDR2: LNHDA and SQIVND (reference sequence). CDR3 length equals 14 residues. V gave up 4 bases and J gave up 5 bases; unmatched junction bases: 7. CDR3 sequence: CASSTRQGTETQYF. In DNA form, the CDR3 reads TGTGCCAGTAGTACCCGACAGGGTACGGAGACCCAGTACTTC.

V and J are TRBV5-8 and TRBJ2-1; D perhaps matches TRBD2 (5 bases). The CDR3 contains 11 residues. Germline CDR1 is SGHTS and CDR2 is YDEGEE. With 7 bases removed from V and 9 bases from J, the gap between germline ends came to 11 bases. The DNA of the CDR3 is TGTGCCAGCTACGTTGGAGGTGAGCAGTTCTTC. Protein: CASYVGGEQFF.

This sequence joins TRBV11-2 and TRBJ1-1; TRBD1 is a possible D gene (6 bases). The CDR3 covers 14 residues. Germline-derived CDR1 and CDR2 are SGHAT and FQNNGV. Trimming shortened V by 5 bases and J by 4 bases, and 14 bases separated the two germline ends. The CDR3 loop reads CASSHRDTGTEAFF. The DNA of the CDR3 is TGTGCCAGCAGCCACCGGGACACGGGCACTGAAGCTTTCTTT.

This clone showed up just once. The chain employs TRBV28 and TRBJ2-1, with D uncertain. The CDR3 covers 12 residues. Germline CDR1 is MDHEN and CDR2 is SYDVKM. The germline V and J ends were trimmed by 2 bases and 7 bases, with 6 bases remaining between them. The CDR3 is CASSLMWNEQFF. For the CDR3, the DNA is TGTGCCAGCAGTTTAATGTGGAATGAGCAGTTCTTC.

The chain combines TRBV2 with TRBJ2-3; possibly TRBD2 for D (7 bases). In germline, CDR1 is SNHLY, CDR2 FYNNEI. This CDR3 is 15 amino acids long. V lost 4 bases, J lost 9 bases, and 20 bases lay in between. CDR3 coding DNA: TGTGCCAGCAGTGTAGTGCGGGGGCACCCACCGACGCAGTATTTT. Its protein product is CASSVVRGHPPTQYF.

This chain connects TRBV28 to TRBJ2-3; 7 bases are shared with TRBD2. Germline CDR1 reads MDHEN; CDR2 reads SYDVKM. The CDR3 is 16 residues long. Trimming removed 2 bases from V and 0 bases from J; junction bases left unmatched: 5. DNA for the CDR3: TGTGCCAGCAGTTTACTAGCGGACTTTAGCACAGATACGCAGTATTTT. It yields the protein CASSLLADFSTDTQYF.

The chain uses TRBV18 and TRBJ1-1, with 7 bases that match TRBD1. The junction had 12 bases not matched to a gene; V was cut back by 5 bases and J by 0 bases. This CDR3 spans 17 amino acids. Germline values: CDR1 KGHSH, CDR2 LQKENI. The CDR3 nucleotides read TGTGCCAGCTCAAACGATTGGACAGGAGGGTTGAACACTGAAGCTTTCTTT. Translating it yields CASSNDWTGGLNTEAFF.

The chain carries TRBV9 and TRBJ2-3; TRBD1 or TRBD2 may be the D gene (5 bases each). V was shortened by 4 bases and J by 0 bases, with 12 bases between the two germline ends. CDR3 size: 15 residues. Germline V gene lookup returns CDR1 SGDLS and CDR2 YYNGEE. The DNA of the CDR3 is TGTGCCAGCAGCCCCTGGGACGGTAGCACAGATACGCAGTATTTT. It translates to CASSPWDGSTDTQYF.

This sequence joins TRBV7-6 and TRBJ2-5, with unresolved D. Germline-derived CDR1 and CDR2 are SGHVS and FNYEAQ. This CDR3 contains 12 residues. Trimming cost V 0 bases and J 5 bases, with 4 bases left between them. The CDR3 reads CASSLAEETQYF. In DNA, the CDR3 is TGTGCCAGCAGCTTAGCAGAGGAGACCCAGTACTTC.

This clone was picked up one time. The chain is built from TRBV7-9 and TRBJ2-5, with 7 bases matching TRBD2. With V trimmed by 1 base and J by 5 bases, 7 bases remained unmatched. The CDR3 covers 15 residues. CDR1 SEHNR and CDR2 FQNEAQ come from the germline V gene (reference sequence). DNA of the CDR3: TGTGCCAGCAGCTTAGAACTAGCGATGGGGGAGACCCAGTACTTC. Its translation is CASSLELAMGETQYF.

J is TRBJ1-5 and V is TRBV9, with a weak D call TRBD1 (5 bases). The germline V gene has CDR1 SGDLS and CDR2 YYNGEE. The CDR3 loop spans 14 amino acids. V lost 3 bases to trimming and J lost 7 bases, with 14 bases between them. The CDR3 loop is CASSASGRDQPQHF. As DNA, the CDR3 is TGTGCCAGCAGCGCGTCAGGGCGGGACCAGCCCCAGCATTTT.

This chain links TRBV19 with TRBJ2-7; D remains unclear. The V gene lost 3 bases and the J gene lost 3 bases, with 9 bases spanning the gap. The CDR3 contains 13 residues. The germline gives CDR1 LNHDA, CDR2 SQIVND (reference sequence). The CDR3 coding sequence is TGTGCCAGTAGTATTGACGGCAACTACGAGCAGTACTTC. Amino acid sequence: CASSIDGNYEQYF.

In its sample, this clone was seen a few times. V usage is TRBV6-6 and J usage is TRBJ1-1; D not certain. Trimming took 6 bases from V and 0 from J, leaving 5 bases between them. CDR1 MNHNY and CDR2 SVGAGI come from the germline V gene (reference sequence). The CDR3 contains 12 residues. CDR3 loop: CASREMNTEAFF. The CDR3 nucleotides are TGTGCCAGCAGGGAGATGAACACTGAAGCTTTCTTT.

Relative to its sample, this clone is medium-sized. The V and J genes are TRBV5-1 and TRBJ2-7; D is uncertain. From germline, CDR1 is SGHRS and CDR2 YFSETQ. This CDR3 spans 12 amino acids. V was shortened by 1 base and J by 5 bases, with 7 bases between the two germline ends. The CDR3 region is CASSLTGNEQYF. The CDR3 DNA sequence: TGCGCCAGCAGCTTGACCGGCAACGAGCAGTACTTC.

This clone is large (0.1 to 1%) in the sample. V is TRBV10-2 and J is TRBJ2-3; 7 nucleotides align to TRBD1. Germline CDR1 WSHSY, CDR2 SAAADI. The CDR3 totals 15 residues. V was pared by 0 bases and J by 6 bases, with 6 bases of the junction left unmatched. DNA for the CDR3: TGCGCCAGCAGTGAGTCTGGTCAGGGGGTTGATACGCAGTATTTT. Its translation is CASSESGQGVDTQYF.